The subject of this entry is one TCR beta chain. Its antigen is undetermined. Sequencing used immunoSEQ multiplex PCR; TCRdb keeps in-frame clones, though not all of them. In the table there are some 10,000 clones, under 95% of which are singletons. The sample originates from a study of T cell clonotyping in hematopoietic cell transplantation. Notes on the study in general: Broader posttransplant TCR repertoire diversity was predicted by graft donor and pretransplant recipient Inverse Simpson Index values. Cells were unsorted, so CD4 and CD8 contributions were not separated. Recipient TCR diversity dropped after transplant; expanded clonotypes rose from day 30 to 180.

Recipient blood drawn about 28 days pretransplant and days 30, 100, 180 after. Between the trimmed V and J ends, which lost 0 bases and 5 bases, there was a span of 14 bases. The CDR3 loop spans 15 amino acids. CDR1 SGHNT and CDR2 YYREEE come from the germline V gene (reference sequence). The TCR sequence derives from a male patient between 45 and 60 years old who had an allogeneic stem cell transplant from a related donor, so T cells may come from the graft donor. Some clones in this sample may be carry-over from other donors' samples. Here the sequenced sample was PBMCs, taken 100 days after allogeneic stem cell transplant. The gene calls are TRBV5-4 and TRBJ2-5; maybe TRBD1 (5 bases). This chain's CDR3 is CASSLGTGSSETQYF. In nucleotides, the CDR3 is TGTGCCAGCAGCTTGGGTACAGGTTCTTCGGAGACCCAGTACTTC.